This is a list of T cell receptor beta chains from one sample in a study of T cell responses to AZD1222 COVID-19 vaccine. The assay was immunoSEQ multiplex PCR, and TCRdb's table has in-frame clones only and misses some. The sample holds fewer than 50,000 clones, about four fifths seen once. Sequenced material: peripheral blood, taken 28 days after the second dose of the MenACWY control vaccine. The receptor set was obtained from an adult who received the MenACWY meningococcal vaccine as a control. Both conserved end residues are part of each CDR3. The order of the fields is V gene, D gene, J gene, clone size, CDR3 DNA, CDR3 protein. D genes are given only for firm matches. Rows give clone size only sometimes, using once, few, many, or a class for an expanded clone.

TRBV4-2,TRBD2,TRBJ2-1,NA,TGTGCCAGCAGCCAAGATACTAGCGGGAGTATAGAGCAGTTCTTC,CASSQDTSGSIEQFF
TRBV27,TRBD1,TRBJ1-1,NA,TGTGCCAGCAGTTTATCTTCAGGACAGGGGGCGCGGAGCACTGAAGCTTTCTTT,CASSLSSGQGARSTEAFF
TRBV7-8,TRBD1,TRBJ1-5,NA,TGTGCCAGCAGCTTAGAGGGTCAGGGGGTCGTTCAGCCCCAGCATTTT,CASSLEGQGVVQPQHF
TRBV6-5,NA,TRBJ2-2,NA,TGTGCCAGCTGGAGAACCGGGGAGCTGTTTTTT,CASWRTGELFF
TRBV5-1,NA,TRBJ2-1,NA,TGCGCCAGCAGCTTGGGTCAGATCGGAGGGACTGAGCAGTTCTTC,CASSLGQIGGTEQFF
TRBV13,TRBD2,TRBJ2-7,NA,TGTGCCAGCAGCTCCACTAGCGGAGTCTCCTACGAGCAGTACTTC,CASSSTSGVSYEQYF
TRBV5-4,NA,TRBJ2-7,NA,TGTGCCAGCAGCTTTACCGGGACAACCACCTTCTCCTACGAGCAGTACTTC,CASSFTGTTTFSYEQYF
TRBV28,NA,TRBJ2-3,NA,TGTGCCAGCGAGGGCACAGATACGCAGTATTTT,CASEGTDTQYF
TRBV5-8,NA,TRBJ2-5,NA,TGTGCCAGCAGCCCCCGGGACTCCAGGGAGACCCAGTACTTC,CASSPRDSRETQYF
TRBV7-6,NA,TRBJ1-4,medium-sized,TGTGCCAGCAGCCAGTACGGTGAAAAACTGTTTTTT,CASSQYGEKLFF
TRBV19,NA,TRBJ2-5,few,TGTGCCAGTAGTAAAGGGTTACCCAGAGAGACCCAGTACTTC,CASSKGLPRETQYF
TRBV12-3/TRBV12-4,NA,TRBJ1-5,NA,TGTGCCAGCAGTTGGCAGAATCAGCCCCAGCATTTT,CASSWQNQPQHF
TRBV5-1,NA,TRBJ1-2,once,TGCGCCAGCAGCCAGCAGGGGAACTATGGCTACACCTTC,CASSQQGNYGYTF
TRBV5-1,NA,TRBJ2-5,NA,TGCGCCAGCAGCTTGGAGGGTGGGGAGACCCAGTACTTC,CASSLEGGETQYF
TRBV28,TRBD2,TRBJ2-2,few,TGTGCCAGCGACGAGCGGGAGTCGGGCACCGGGGAGCTGTTTTTT,CASDERESGTGELFF
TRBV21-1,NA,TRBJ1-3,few,TGTGCCAGCAGCTCCCGGGACCTTCGAACGAACACCATATATTTT,CASSSRDLRTNTIYF
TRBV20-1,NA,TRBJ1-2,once,TGCAGTGCAGACCCCATTGATGGCTACACCTTC,CSADPIDGYTF
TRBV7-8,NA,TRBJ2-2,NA,TGTGCCAGCAGCTTAGCCCTCGGACAGTACACCGGGGAGCTGTTTTTT,CASSLALGQYTGELFF
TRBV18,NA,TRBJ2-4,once,TGTGCCAGCTCACCAAGCGGTAGCGCAAACATTCAGTACTTC,CASSPSGSANIQYF
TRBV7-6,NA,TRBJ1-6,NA,TGTGCCAGCAGCCCGGATTTGAGCTCCTATAATTCACCCCTCCACTTT,CASSPDLSSYNSPLHF
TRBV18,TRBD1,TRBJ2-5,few,TGTGCCAGCTCACCACCGAGGACAGGGAAAGAGACCCAGTACTTC,CASSPPRTGKETQYF
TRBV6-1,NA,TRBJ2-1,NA,TGTGCCAGCAGTGAACAGCTTAACAATGAGCAGTTCTTC,CASSEQLNNEQFF
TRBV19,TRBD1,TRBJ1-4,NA,TGTGCCAGTAGTATGCTTGGGACAGTTAATGAAAAACTGTTTTTT,CASSMLGTVNEKLFF
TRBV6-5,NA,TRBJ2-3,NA,TGTGCCACGCTAGACCCCTTTGATGGCACAGATACGCAGTATTTT,CATLDPFDGTDTQYF
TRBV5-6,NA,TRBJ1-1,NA,TGTGCCAGCAGCCTCGGTCGCAGGGTTACTGAAGCTTTCTTT,CASSLGRRVTEAFF
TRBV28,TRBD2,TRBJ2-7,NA,TGTGCCAGCGGGACTAGCTACGAGCAGTACTTC,CASGTSYEQYF
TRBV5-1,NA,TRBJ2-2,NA,TGCGCCAGCAGCTTGGTGACTCACACCGGGGAGCTGTTTTTT,CASSLVTHTGELFF
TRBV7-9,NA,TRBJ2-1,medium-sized,TGTGCCAGCAGCCCGGGAGCTGTGAGCTCCTACAATGAGCAGTTCTTC,CASSPGAVSSYNEQFF
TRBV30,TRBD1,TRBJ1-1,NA,TGTGCCTGGAGCGACAGGGGGATGGTTACTGAAGCTTTCTTT,CAWSDRGMVTEAFF
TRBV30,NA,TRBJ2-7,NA,TGTGCCTGGCAGCGACGGGGAAGCTCCTACGAGCAGTACTTC,CAWQRRGSSYEQYF
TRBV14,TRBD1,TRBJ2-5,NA,TGTGCCAGCAGCCAAGAGTACCGGACAGGGCAAGAGACCCAGTACTTC,CASSQEYRTGQETQYF
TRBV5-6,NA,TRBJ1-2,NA,TGTGCCAGCACCCGAGGGGGGTTTGGAGGCTACACCTTC,CASTRGGFGGYTF
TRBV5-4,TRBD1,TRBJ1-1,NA,TGTGCCAGCAGTTCCCCCTCGGACAGGGGGCAAGCTTTCTTT,CASSSPSDRGQAFF
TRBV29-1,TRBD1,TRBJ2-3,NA,TGCAGCGTTGACACGGACAGGGGGGATACGCAGTATTTT,CSVDTDRGDTQYF
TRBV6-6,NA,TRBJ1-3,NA,TGTGCCAGTCACGACACCACAGGCTCCGGAAACACCATATATTTT,CASHDTTGSGNTIYF
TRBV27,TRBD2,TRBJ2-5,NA,TGTGCCAGCAGTCTCACGACTAGCGGGAGGGCCCGGGAGACCCAGTACTTC,CASSLTTSGRARETQYF
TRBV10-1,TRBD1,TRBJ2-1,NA,TGCGCCAGCAGTCGATCGACAGGGGGCTATGAGCAGTTCTTC,CASSRSTGGYEQFF
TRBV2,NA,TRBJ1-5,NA,TGTGCCAGCCATAACACAGGGAATCAGCCCCAGCATTTT,CASHNTGNQPQHF
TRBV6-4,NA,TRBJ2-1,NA,TGTGCCAGCAGTGACTCCCGGGACTCGTACAATGAGCAGTTCTTC,CASSDSRDSYNEQFF
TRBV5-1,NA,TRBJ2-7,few,TGCGCCAGCAGCTTGGAATGGGGGGGCGGCCCTGACGAGCAGTACTTC,CASSLEWGGGPDEQYF
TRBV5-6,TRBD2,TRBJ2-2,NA,TGTGCCAGCAGCTTGAGGCGGGAGGGCCTTATTGGGGAGCTGTTTTTT,CASSLRREGLIGELFF
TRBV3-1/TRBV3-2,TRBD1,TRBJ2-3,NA,TGTGCCAGCAGCCAAGCAGACAGGGCTTACGGAGATACGCAGTATTTT,CASSQADRAYGDTQYF
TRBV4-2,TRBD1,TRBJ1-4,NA,TGTGCCAGCAGCCAAGAGGACAGGGTTGCGGAAAAACTGTTTTTT,CASSQEDRVAEKLFF
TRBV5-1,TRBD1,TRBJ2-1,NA,TGCGCCAGCAGCTACCGGGACAGAGATTACAATGAGCAGTTCTTC,CASSYRDRDYNEQFF
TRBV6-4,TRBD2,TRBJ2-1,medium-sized,TGTGCCAGCAGTGGGACTAGCGGGGGGGCCAATGAGCAGTTCTTC,CASSGTSGGANEQFF
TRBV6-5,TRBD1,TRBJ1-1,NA,TGTGCCACCCGGGACAGGAAGAACACTGAAGCTTTCTTT,CATRDRKNTEAFF
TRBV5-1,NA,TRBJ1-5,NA,TGCGCCAGCAGCCTCGGCCCATATAGCAATCAGCCCCAGCATTTT,CASSLGPYSNQPQHF
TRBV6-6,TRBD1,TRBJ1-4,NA,TGTGCCAGCAGTAGGGACAGGGCAAATGAAAAACTGTTTTTT,CASSRDRANEKLFF
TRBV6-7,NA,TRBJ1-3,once,TGTGCCAGCCCCAACGGGAGATACTGGGGAAACACCATATATTTT,CASPNGRYWGNTIYF
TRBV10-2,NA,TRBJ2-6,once,TGCGCCAGCAGACGCGCGGCGGGCTCTGGGGCCAACGTCCTGACTTTC,CASRRAAGSGANVLTF
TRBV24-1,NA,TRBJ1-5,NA,TGTGCCACCAGTGACCCCAGGGGTCAGCCCCAGCATTTT,CATSDPRGQPQHF